The clone carrying this TCR beta chain was counted a few times. The method was immunoSEQ multiplex PCR; TCRdb's version includes in-frame clones alone and lacks a portion of them. The sample lists about 74,000 clones; 80% to 95% were seen once. The germline V gene has CDR1 SEHNR and CDR2 FQNEAQ (reference sequence). The V and J ends lost 7 bases and 7 bases respectively, with 13 bases between them. The CDR3 length is 13 residues. This record belongs to a study of T cell responses to AZD1222 COVID-19 vaccine. The chain carries TRBV7-9 and TRBJ1-4; possible D gene TRBD1, 5 bases. This sequence was found in an adult who received the AZD1222 COVID-19 vaccine. Source: peripheral blood, taken 28 days after the second AZD1222 dose. The CDR3 DNA reads TGTGCCAGCATAGGGACGGGCCCTGAAAAACTGTTTTTT. The encoded protein is CASIGTGPEKLFF.